This TCR beta chain was observed in a study of blood T cell repertoires in COVID-19. Study in general: Donors in the United States, Italy and Spain gave samples during acute or convalescent COVID-19. The cDNA or gDNA used as material had been derived from T cells, B-cell-depleted T cells, or PBMCs.

Germline V lookup: CDR1 SGDLS, CDR2 YYNGEE. The CDR3 is 14 residues long. With V trimmed by 4 bases and J by 8 bases, 7 bases remained unmatched. Original analysis: Amplification from reference gene primers served as the basis for estimated nucleated cell counts. Method: immunoSEQ multiplex PCR; TCRdb's copy keeps in-frame clones and lacks some. The DNA gave D and trimming, while V, J and clone size come from that table. The data contain more than 200,000 clones, around 84% of them seen just once; the ten biggest clones take up under 5%. The TCR comes from a man in his fifties or sixties with acute or convalescent COVID-19. Sequenced material: peripheral blood. The V gene is TRBV9, the J gene TRBJ2-1, with TRBD2 matching 9 bases. CDR3: CASSLLAGVDEQFF. In DNA, the CDR3 is TGTGCCAGCAGCCTCTTAGCGGGAGTGGATGAGCAGTTCTTC.